Sequencing of this T cell receptor beta chain was carried out in a study of technical replicates of blood from several donors. Germline CDR1 ENHRY, CDR2 SYGVKD. The CDR3 is 15 residues long. V was pared by 6 bases and J by 5 bases, with 7 bases of the junction left unmatched. This clone was observed a few times. This sample also contains other DNA sequences that code for the same CDR3. TCRdb keeps only in-frame clones here, not all; method: immunoSEQ multiplex PCR. The data contain nearly 80,000 clones, 85% to 95% of them singletons. The chain uses TRBV10-3 and TRBJ1-4; 9 bases fit TRBD1. Sequencing input: T cells isolated from PBMCs. The receptor's source is a human donor in good health. CDR3 bases: TGTGCCATCAGCGAGACCGGGACAGGGAATGAAAAACTGTTTTTT. Its translation: CAISETGTGNEKLFF.